The 21 T cell receptor beta chains presented below share a single source sample, sequenced in a study of identical twins. One entry per CDR3 protein results from TCRdb running MiXCR on the 5' RACE reads. The profile covers hundreds of thousands of distinct CDR3 sequences, with around an eighth appearing a single time and about 9% taken by the ten largest. Material: memory (CD45RO+) T cells sorted from blood. These receptors were taken from a young woman in good health.

The sample holds a few counts of this clonotype. The chain joins TRBV10-1 to TRBJ2-2, with D tentatively TRBD1 (6 bases). The V end lost 6 bases, the J end lost 6 bases, and 14 bases lay between the germline ends. Germline CDR1 reads WNHNN; CDR2 reads SYGVQD (reference sequence). The CDR3 is 14 amino acids. The CDR3 protein is CASSYGTMSGELFF. DNA for the CDR3: TGCGCCAGCAGCTACGGGACAATGTCCGGGGAGCTGTTTTTT.

This sequence joins TRBV6-6 and TRBJ1-1; D is uncertain. The CDR3 sequence is 13 residues long. The ends were cut back, 6 bases at V and 3 bases at J, with 11 bases in the middle. Germline-derived CDR1 and CDR2 are MNHNY and SVGAGI (reference sequence). For the CDR3, the DNA is TGTGCCAGCAGCTCCGGCGGTTACACTGAAGCTTTCTTT. Amino acid sequence: CASSSGGYTEAFF.

The chain recombines TRBV7-8 with TRBJ1-5; D is ambiguous. The V gene's germline CDR1 is SGHVS and CDR2 FQNEAQ. The V gene lost 5 bases and the J gene lost 6 bases, with 11 bases spanning the gap. This CDR3 comprises 13 residues. The CDR3 sequence: CASSAPPGQPQHF. Written as DNA, the CDR3 is TGTGCCAGCAGCGCCCCCCCGGGTCAGCCCCAGCATTTT.

The V and J genes are TRBV6-5 and TRBJ2-7, with D possibly matching TRBD2 (7 bases). Germline CDR1 reads MNHEY; CDR2 reads SVGAGI. Trimming cost V 0 bases and J 0 bases, with 15 bases left between them. The CDR3 contains 17 residues. CDR3 region: CASSYSSFRGASYEQYF. The CDR3 DNA sequence: TGTGCCAGCAGTTACTCGTCCTTCCGGGGGGCCTCCTACGAGCAGTACTTC.

This clonotype occurred many times. Compared with germline, one end of the junction differs, possibly owing to a read error. The CDR3 is CASSLAGSGANVLTF. CDR3 DNA: TGTGCCAGCAGCTTGGCGGGATCTGGGGCCAACGTCCTGACTTTC. The chain uses TRBV5-1 and TRBJ2-6, with D tentatively TRBD2 (6 bases). Germline V lookup: CDR1 SGHRS, CDR2 YFSETQ. The CDR3 contains 15 residues.

V usage is TRBV4-3 and J usage is TRBJ2-6; D call uncertain. The ends were cut back, 0 bases at V and 4 bases at J, with 7 bases in the middle. This CDR3 has 15 amino acids. Germline CDR1 reads LGHNA; CDR2 reads YSLEER. The CDR3 DNA follows: TGCGCCAGCAGCCAAGAGAGGCTAGGGGCCAACGTCCTGACTTTC. This gives the protein CASSQERLGANVLTF.

CDR3 coding DNA: TGTGCCAGCAGCCCCCCGGGGCAGCTAAACACCGGGGAGCTGTTTTTT. It yields the protein CASSPPGQLNTGELFF. The rearrangement links TRBV7-8 to TRBJ2-2, with D perhaps assigned TRBD1 or TRBD2 (5 bases each). Between the trimmed V and J ends, which lost 5 bases and 2 bases, there was a span of 15 bases. Germline V gene sequence: CDR1 SGHVS, CDR2 FQNEAQ. The CDR3 consists of 16 residues.

The chain employs TRBV14 and TRBJ2-5; tentatively, D is TRBD2 (5 bases). The CDR3 covers 16 residues. Germline CDR1 is SGHDN and CDR2 is FVKESK. Trimming shortened V by 0 bases and J by 4 bases, and 15 bases separated the two germline ends. CDR3 amino acids: CASSQEWAPGLETQYF. CDR3 in DNA: TGTGCCAGCAGCCAAGAATGGGCACCAGGACTAGAGACCCAGTACTTC.

The chain joins TRBV2 to TRBJ2-5; tentative D call: TRBD2 (6 bases). Germline V gene lookup returns CDR1 SNHLY and CDR2 FYNNEI. CDR3 length: 14 residues. Between the trimmed V and J ends, which lost 7 bases and 1 base, there was a span of 13 bases. The CDR3 DNA sequence: TGTGCCAGCAAGCTGGGACTTAGCCAAGAGACCCAGTACTTC. Protein: CASKLGLSQETQYF.

The chain links TRBV7-6 to TRBJ2-3; TRBD2 might be the D (5 bases). This CDR3 region has 15 residues. V was clipped by 2 bases and J by 10 bases, with 19 bases between them. Germline V gives CDR1 SGHVS, CDR2 FNYEAQ. The CDR3 protein is CASSLHRRQREAQYF. The CDR3 bases are TGTGCCAGCAGCTTACACCGTCGTCAACGGGAAGCGCAGTATTTT. The full variable domain, its missing parts supplied by reference TRBV7-6 and TRBJ2-3, is GAGVSQSPRYKVTKRGQDVALRCDPISGHVSLYWYRQALGQGPEFLTYFNYEAQQDKSGLPNDRFSAERPEGSISTLTIQRTEQRDSAMYRCASSLHRRQREAQYFGPGTRLTVL.

This clonotype was recorded once. This chain uses TRBV5-1 with TRBJ2-2; D remains ambiguous. CDR1 is SGHRS, CDR2 YFSETQ, per germline. V was pared by 0 bases and J by 7 bases, with 7 bases between. The CDR3 contains 13 residues. DNA for the CDR3: TGCGCCAGCAGCTTGGCACTGGACGGGGAGCTGTTTTTT. Protein product: CASSLALDGELFF. The variable domain in full, completed from reference TRBV5-1 and TRBJ2-2, reads KAGVTQTPRYLIKTRGQQVTLSCSPISGHRSVSWYQQTPGQGLQFLFEYFSETQRNKGNFPGRFSGRQFSNSRSEMNVSTLELGDSALYLCASSLALDGELFFGEGSRLTVL.

There are many counts of this clonotype. The V gene is TRBV12-3 or TRBV12-4, the J gene TRBJ1-1, with D unclear. The V end lost 6 bases, the J end lost 1 base, and 12 bases lay between the germline ends. There are 14 residues in the CDR3. The CDR3 coding sequence is TGTGCCAGCAGACACCACCAGACGAACACTGAAGCTTTCTTT. It specifies CASRHHQTNTEAFF.

The CDR3 nucleotides are TGTGCCAGCAGCTTAGGGCGGGACGGACTCAAGTATTTT. Its protein is CASSLGRDGLKYF. J is TRBJ2-3 and V is TRBV7-9; D may be TRBD2 (6 bases). Germline V gives CDR1 SEHNR, CDR2 FQNEAQ (reference sequence). V lost 1 base to trimming and J lost 13 bases, with 15 bases between them. The CDR3 length is 13 residues.

The chain uses TRBV5-1 and TRBJ2-1, with D possibly TRBD2 on 5 matching bases. This CDR3 has 12 amino acids. V was pared by 5 bases and J by 2 bases, with 5 bases between. CDR1 and CDR2 (germline): SGHRS, YFSETQ. CDR3 in DNA: TGCGCCAGCAGGGAGGCCTACAATGAGCAGTTCTTC. The encoded protein is CASREAYNEQFF.

The chain combines TRBV12-3 or TRBV12-4 with TRBJ1-4, with D unresolved. With 6 bases removed from V and 0 bases from J, the gap between germline ends came to 11 bases. CDR3 length equals 15 residues. The DNA of the CDR3 is TGTGCCAGCAGCGGGTTCACTGCAACTAATGAAAAACTGTTTTTT. It yields the protein CASSGFTATNEKLFF.

This clonotype came up a few times. The V and J genes are TRBV5-4 and TRBJ2-2, with 14 bases matching TRBD2. The CDR3 contains 15 residues. From germline, CDR1 is SGHNT and CDR2 YYREEE (reference sequence). V shed 3 bases and J 6 bases; nucleotides not matched to a gene: 1. The CDR3 DNA sequence: TGTGCCAGCAGCTGGGGACTAGCGGGAGCCGGGGAGCTGTTTTTT. Translating gives CASSWGLAGAGELFF.

This clonotype has more than one count but fewer than ten. The chain uses TRBV20-1 and TRBJ1-1; 7 nucleotides agree with TRBD1. The CDR3 covers 13 residues. J lost 1 base, V lost 7 bases, and 6 bases had no gene match. Per the germline V gene, CDR1 is DFQATT and CDR2 is SNEGSKA (reference sequence). This CDR3 is CSVPRTGNTEAFF. Written as DNA, the CDR3 is TGCAGTGTTCCCAGGACAGGGAACACTGAAGCTTTCTTT.

The chain employs TRBV20-1 and TRBJ1-1; a weak D match, TRBD1 (5 bases). The CDR3 runs 12 residues. Trimming removed 2 bases at V and 5 bases at J, with 9 bases between. Germline V gives CDR1 DFQATT, CDR2 SNEGSKA (reference sequence). CDR3 region: CSARQGVTEAFF. The CDR3 DNA reads as TGCAGTGCTAGACAGGGAGTAACTGAAGCTTTCTTT.

The chain uses TRBV6-1 and TRBJ2-7; D may be TRBD1 (6 bases). Between the trimmed V and J ends, which lost 6 bases and 0 bases, there was a span of 12 bases. CDR1 is MNHNS, CDR2 SASEGT, per germline. This CDR3 has 14 amino acids. CDR3 amino acids: CASRRQVDSYEQYF. CDR3 DNA: TGTGCCAGCAGAAGACAGGTTGACTCCTACGAGCAGTACTTC.

This clonotype was counted at least ten times. The chain is built from TRBV7-2 and TRBJ1-1, with D possibly being TRBD1 (5 bases). The CDR3 covers 14 residues. Per the germline V gene, CDR1 is SGHTA and CDR2 is FQGNSA. Trimming stripped 6 bases from V and 1 base from J, with 12 bases between. For the CDR3, the DNA is TGTGCCAGCAGTCCTATGACAGCGAACACTGAAGCTTTCTTT. This codes for CASSPMTANTEAFF.

The V gene is TRBV5-6, the J gene TRBJ2-7, with 13 bases fitting TRBD2. V shed 7 bases, J shed 0 bases, and the junction held 4 bases outside the gene matches. This CDR3 is built from 15 residues. The germline V gene encodes CDR1 SGHDT and CDR2 YYEEEE. CDR3 region: CASFTSGGASYEQYF. CDR3 nucleotides: TGTGCCAGCTTCACTAGCGGGGGGGCCTCCTACGAGCAGTACTTC.